The rows below give T cell receptor beta chains drawn from one sample of a study of cytomegalovirus exposure and HLA in healthy donors. Only in-frame clones appear in the TCRdb table, and some are missing; sequencing was by immunoSEQ multiplex PCR. In the table there are 100,000 to 150,000 clones, around two thirds of which are singletons. The sample consisted of PBMCs. Source of these receptors: a man between 60 and 70 years old in good health and CMV-seropositive. The CDR3 runs from the conserved cysteine through the conserved F or W. The D gene is left open where the match is weak. Clone sizes are given selectively: once, few, many, or a class where the clone is expanded.

V gene	clone size	J gene	D gene	CDR3 protein	CDR3 DNA
TRBV13	few	TRBJ1-5	.	CASSSGTRYQPQHF	TGTGCCAGCAGCTCCGGGACAAGGTATCAGCCCCAGCATTTT
TRBV7-7	.	TRBJ2-3	TRBD2	CASSEGTSGRTDTQYF	TGTGCTAGCAGCGAAGGGACTAGCGGCCGCACAGATACGCAGTATTTT
TRBV2	.	TRBJ1-1	.	CASILTVNTEAFF	TGTGCCAGCATACTCACAGTGAACACTGAAGCTTTCTTT
TRBV5-1	.	TRBJ1-4	.	CASSLGRTALEKLFF	TGCGCCAGCAGCTTGGGAAGGACAGCACTTGAAAAACTGTTTTTT
TRBV4-1	few	TRBJ2-1	.	CASSQVGAGPEQFF	TGCGCCAGCAGCCAAGTAGGGGCGGGGCCAGAGCAGTTCTTC
TRBV7-3	.	TRBJ2-6	.	CASSPRGGGFGANVLTF	TGTGCCAGCAGCCCTCGCGGAGGGGGCTTTGGGGCCAACGTCCTGACTTTC
TRBV5-1	.	TRBJ1-1	.	CASSPDRANTEAFF	TGCGCCAGCAGCCCCGACAGAGCTAACACTGAAGCTTTCTTT
TRBV18	.	TRBJ2-7	TRBD1	CASSPNGQGSKEQYF	TGTGCCAGCTCACCTAACGGACAGGGGTCGAAAGAGCAGTACTTC
TRBV27	.	TRBJ2-7	.	CASSFIPGHSGVQYF	TGTGCCAGCAGTTTTATACCTGGCCACTCAGGGGTTCAGTACTTC
TRBV18	.	TRBJ1-5	.	CASSPGPRGPQHF	TGTGCCAGCTCACCAGGCCCCCGCGGGCCCCAGCATTTT
TRBV21-1	.	TRBJ2-1	.	CASRDRVRNEQFF	TGTGCCAGCAGAGACAGGGTAAGGAATGAGCAGTTCTTC
TRBV5-1	once	TRBJ1-2	TRBD1	CASSLGTGGNYGYTF	TGCGCCAGCAGCTTGGGGACAGGGGGCAACTATGGCTACACCTTC
TRBV5-1	few	TRBJ1-4	TRBD1	CASSSGTGYEKLFF	TGCGCCAGCAGCTCCGGGACAGGGTACGAAAAACTGTTTTTT
TRBV13	.	TRBJ2-7	TRBD1	CASSLTEGARYEQYF	TGTGCCAGCAGCTTAACAGAGGGGGCACGGTACGAGCAGTACTTC
TRBV6-5	once	TRBJ2-1	TRBD2	CASRQTSGGGNEQFF	TGTGCCAGCAGACAAACTAGCGGGGGGGGCAATGAGCAGTTCTTC
TRBV6-1	.	TRBJ2-5	TRBD2	CASSGGGAGETQYF	TGTGCCAGCAGCGGCGGGGGGGCCGGAGAGACCCAGTACTTC
TRBV6-1	many	TRBJ2-7	.	CASSEPVGHPYEQYF	TGTGCCAGCAGTGAACCCGTAGGACATCCCTACGAGCAGTACTTC
TRBV10-3	.	TRBJ1-1	.	CAISEFSGLNTEAFF	TGTGCCATCAGTGAGTTTAGCGGCCTGAACACTGAAGCTTTCTTT
TRBV14	.	TRBJ1-4	.	CASSQDLGGGKLFF	TGTGCCAGCAGCCAAGATCTAGGGGGGGGGAAACTGTTTTTT
TRBV28	.	TRBJ2-7	TRBD1	CASSGVRTGDAEQYF	TGTGCCAGCAGTGGGGTTCGGACAGGGGATGCCGAGCAGTACTTC
TRBV10-3	few	TRBJ1-6	.	CAISRDNNSPLHF	TGTGCCATCAGCCGGGACAATAATTCACCCCTCCACTTT
TRBV5-6	.	TRBJ2-6	.	CASSLDLSGANVLTF	TGTGCCAGCAGCTTGGATCTCTCTGGGGCCAACGTCCTGACTTTC
TRBV5-1	.	TRBJ2-1	.	CASRASGTYNEQFF	TGCGCCAGCCGGGCGAGCGGGACATACAATGAGCAGTTCTTC
TRBV18	.	TRBJ1-6	TRBD1	CASSPFTLQGGNNSPLHF	TGTGCCAGCTCACCCTTCACTCTACAGGGGGGAAATAATTCACCCCTCCACTTT
TRBV5-4	.	TRBJ2-1	TRBD2	CASSGTSGDEQFF	TGTGCCAGCAGCGGTACTAGCGGGGATGAGCAGTTCTTC
TRBV6-5	.	TRBJ2-5	.	CASSYQKEQYF	TGTGCCAGCAGCTACCAAAAAGAGCAGTACTTC
TRBV6-1	.	TRBJ1-2	TRBD1	CASSEIGGNYGYTF	TGTGCCAGCAGTGAGATAGGGGGCAACTATGGCTACACCTTC
TRBV27	.	TRBJ1-1	.	CASSFREVTEAFF	TGTGCCAGCAGTTTTCGGGAGGTCACTGAAGCTTTCTTT
TRBV4-2	.	TRBJ2-1	.	CASSQDVLTVGGEQFF	TGTGCCAGCAGCCAAGATGTTTTGACTGTCGGAGGTGAGCAGTTCTTC
TRBV19	once	TRBJ1-3	.	CASRVDGSSGNTIYF	TGTGCCAGTAGGGTTGACGGGAGCTCTGGAAACACCATATATTTT
TRBV6-6	.	TRBJ1-1	.	CASSYSTGNTEAFF	TGTGCCAGCAGTTACTCGACAGGGAACACTGAAGCTTTCTTT
TRBV9	.	TRBJ2-5	.	CASSVGGPRETQYF	TGTGCCAGCAGCGTAGGGGGGCCCAGGGAGACCCAGTACTTC
TRBV5-1	few	TRBJ1-4	TRBD1	CASSRGTEKLFF	TGCGCCAGCAGCCGGGGGACAGAGAAACTGTTTTTT
TRBV5-6	.	TRBJ2-7	.	CASSLGAGAYYEQYF	TGTGCCAGCAGCTTGGGGGCAGGGGCCTACTACGAGCAGTACTTC
TRBV29-1	.	TRBJ2-1	.	CSVDRARINEQFF	TGCAGCGTTGACCGCGCTAGGATAAATGAGCAGTTCTTC
TRBV7-3	once	TRBJ2-1	.	CASSSKGYCNEQFF	TGTGCCAGCAGCTCTAAGGGGTACTGCAATGAGCAGTTCTTC
TRBV9	.	TRBJ2-3	TRBD2	CASSVTSAPDTQYF	TGTGCCAGCAGCGTTACTAGCGCTCCTGATACGCAGTATTTT
TRBV19	few	TRBJ2-7	TRBD1	CASSMEQGYYEQYF	TGTGCCAGTAGTATGGAACAGGGGTACTACGAGCAGTACTTC
TRBV13	.	TRBJ2-7	.	CASSIQGTYEQYF	TGTGCCAGCAGCATACAGGGAACCTACGAGCAGTACTTC
TRBV28	.	TRBJ1-6	.	CASLPGSYNSPLHF	TGTGCCAGCCTGCCGGGATCCTATAATTCACCCCTCCACTTT
TRBV29-1	few	TRBJ2-3	.	CSVEQGAWTDTQYF	TGCAGCGTTGAACAGGGTGCTTGGACAGATACGCAGTATTTT